These T cell receptor beta chains were read from a single sample in a study of blood T cell repertoires in COVID-19. Data came from immunoSEQ multiplex PCR; TCRdb stores just in-frame clones and leaves some out. Among some 130,000 clones, approximately 88% were seen once, and the ten largest hold around 10%. The sample was peripheral blood. These receptors came from a man aged 50 or older with acute or convalescent COVID-19. Both conserved end residues are part of each CDR3. The order of the fields is CDR3 protein, CDR3 DNA, J gene, D gene, V gene, clone size. A D gene is named only where the DNA matches it firmly. Expanded clones are given a class, and other clones once, few, many or no size at all.

CASTPFAGGAASYGYTF,TGCGCCAGCACTCCATTTGCAGGGGGCGCGGCGAGCTATGGCTACACCTTC,TRBJ1-2,TRBD1,TRBV5-1,.
CASSFGTHSPLHF,TGTGCCAGCAGTTTCGGGACACACTCACCCCTCCACTTT,TRBJ1-6,.,TRBV12-3/TRBV12-4,.
CASSLGQGAPGANVLTF,TGCGCCAGCAGCTTGGGACAGGGGGCCCCTGGGGCCAACGTCCTGACTTTC,TRBJ2-6,TRBD1,TRBV5-1,.
CASSLGQDYGYTF,TGCGCCAGCAGCTTGGGACAGGACTATGGCTACACCTTC,TRBJ1-2,.,TRBV5-1,few
CASSLEQGRTEAFF,TGCGCCAGCAGCTTGGAGCAGGGGCGCACTGAAGCTTTCTTT,TRBJ1-1,.,TRBV5-1,few
CASSLVFQNEKLFF,TGTGCCAGCAGCTTAGTTTTTCAAAATGAAAAACTGTTTTTT,TRBJ1-4,.,TRBV11-2,.
CASRKQGATEAFF,TGTGCCAGCAGAAAACAGGGGGCCACTGAAGCTTTCTTT,TRBJ1-1,TRBD1,TRBV2,.
CASSLLGLRSNSPLHF,TGTGCCAGCAGTCTACTGGGCCTCCGCAGTAATTCACCCCTCCACTTT,TRBJ1-6,.,TRBV2,.
CASSEGGSYLGTEAFF,TGCGCCAGCAGTGAGGGGGGGTCCTATCTCGGCACTGAAGCTTTCTTT,TRBJ1-1,.,TRBV10-1,once
CASRVDRNYEQYF,TGTGCCAGCAGGGTTGACAGAAACTACGAGCAGTACTTC,TRBJ2-7,.,TRBV28,.
CASSLRGSYTF,TGTGCCAGCTCACTTAGGGGTAGCTACACCTTC,TRBJ1-2,.,TRBV18,.
CASSGSGTVVSGYTF,TGTGCCAGCAGCGGGTCCGGGACAGTAGTAAGTGGCTACACCTTC,TRBJ1-2,TRBD1,TRBV9,.
CASSIGGAGGRHEQFF,TGTGCCAGTAGTATAGGGGGAGCGGGGGGGCGCCATGAGCAGTTCTTC,TRBJ2-1,TRBD2,TRBV19,.
CASSPGTSDNEQFF,TGTGCCAGCAGCCCCGGGACTTCGGACAATGAGCAGTTCTTC,TRBJ2-1,.,TRBV7-2,.
CASSLAPAGKETQYF,TGCGCCAGCAGCTTGGCCCCAGCGGGGAAAGAGACCCAGTACTTC,TRBJ2-5,TRBD2,TRBV5-1,.
CASSLMSQDAEAFF,TGCGCCAGCAGCTTGATGTCACAGGATGCTGAAGCTTTCTTT,TRBJ1-1,.,TRBV5-1,.
CASSHGGTGENTEAFF,TGTGCCAGCAGCCATGGCGGGACAGGGGAGAACACTGAAGCTTTCTTT,TRBJ1-1,TRBD1,TRBV28,.